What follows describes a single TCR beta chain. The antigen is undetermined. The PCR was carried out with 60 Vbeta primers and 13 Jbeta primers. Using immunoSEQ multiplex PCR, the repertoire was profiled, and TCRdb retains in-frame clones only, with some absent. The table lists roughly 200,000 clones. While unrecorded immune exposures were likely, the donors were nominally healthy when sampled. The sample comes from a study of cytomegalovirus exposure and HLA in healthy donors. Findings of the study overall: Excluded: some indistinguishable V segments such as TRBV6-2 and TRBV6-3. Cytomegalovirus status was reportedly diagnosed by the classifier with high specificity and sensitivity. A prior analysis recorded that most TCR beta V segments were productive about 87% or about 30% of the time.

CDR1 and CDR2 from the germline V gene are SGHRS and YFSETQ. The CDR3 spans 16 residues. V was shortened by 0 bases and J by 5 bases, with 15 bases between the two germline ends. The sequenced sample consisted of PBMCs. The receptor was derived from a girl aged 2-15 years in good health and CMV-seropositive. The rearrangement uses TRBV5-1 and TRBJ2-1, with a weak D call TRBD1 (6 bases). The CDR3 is CASSLAPLQGNNEQFF. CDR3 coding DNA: TGCGCCAGCAGCTTGGCCCCCTTACAGGGAAACAATGAGCAGTTCTTC.